The clone carrying this TCR beta chain has just a few counts. These data belong to a study of regulatory T cells in long-lasting Graves disease. Arm-PCR of CDR3 regions and iRepertoire HTBI primers were used to build TCR beta libraries. TCRdb independently ran MiXCR on the multiplex PCR reads; one entry per CDR3 protein. Of 400,000 to 500,000 distinct CDR3 sequences in the sample, 15% to 20% were seen once. The CDR3 sequence is 13 residues long. From germline, CDR1 is SEHNR and CDR2 FQNEAQ (reference sequence). Trimming cost V 3 bases and J 4 bases, with 9 bases left between them. Time point meaning: newly diagnosed GD, antithyroid drugs for less than 3 months. RNA from PBMCs was the source of the TCR library. This same sample was also part of a study on T cells in Graves' hyperthyroidism and ophthalmopathy. That study adds: With the HTBI primer set, the TCR CDR3 went through a first round of RT-PCR.

This TCR came from a woman between 18 and 29 years old with Graves disease. Here the sequenced sample was peripheral blood mononuclear cells (PBMCs), taken at new diagnosis, from a patient treated with antithyroid drugs. The chain is built from TRBV7-9 and TRBJ2-5; no clear D. The CDR3 loop is CASSFVGIETQYF. CDR3 nucleotides: TGTGCCAGCAGCTTTGTAGGCATAGAGACCCAGTACTTC.